This TCR beta chain was sequenced during a study of blood T cell repertoires in COVID-19. The overall study: Specimens from acute and convalescent COVID-19 originated in the United States, Italy and Spain. Sources were T cells, B-cell-depleted T cells, or PBMCs; the material itself was cDNA or gDNA.

The CDR3 sequence is 16 residues long. Germline V gene lookup returns CDR1 LNHNV and CDR2 YYDKDF (reference sequence). V lost 3 bases and J lost 6; bases outside the gene matches: 13. Assay: immunoSEQ multiplex PCR; the TCRdb copy retains only in-frame clones and omits some. Among fewer than 300,000 clones listed, more than 75% were seen once. The clonotype comes from a man in his forties or fifties who had recovered from COVID-19. Sequenced material: peripheral blood. The V gene is TRBV15, the J gene TRBJ1-2; 7 bases are shared with TRBD1. Here the CDR3 reads CATSSQVKGALDGYTF. The CDR3 bases are TGTGCCACCAGCAGTCAGGTTAAGGGGGCATTAGATGGCTACACCTTC.